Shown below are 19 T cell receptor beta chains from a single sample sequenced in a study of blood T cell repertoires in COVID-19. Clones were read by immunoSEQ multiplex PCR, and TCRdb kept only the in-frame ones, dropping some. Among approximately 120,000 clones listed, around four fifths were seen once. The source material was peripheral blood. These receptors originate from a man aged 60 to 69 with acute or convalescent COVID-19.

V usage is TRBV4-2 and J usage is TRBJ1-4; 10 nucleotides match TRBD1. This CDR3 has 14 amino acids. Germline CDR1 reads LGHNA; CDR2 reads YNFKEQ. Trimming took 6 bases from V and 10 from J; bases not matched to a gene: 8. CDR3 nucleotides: TGTGCCAGCAGGGGGGACAGGGGAATGGTAAAACTGTTTTTT. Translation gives CASRGDRGMVKLFF.

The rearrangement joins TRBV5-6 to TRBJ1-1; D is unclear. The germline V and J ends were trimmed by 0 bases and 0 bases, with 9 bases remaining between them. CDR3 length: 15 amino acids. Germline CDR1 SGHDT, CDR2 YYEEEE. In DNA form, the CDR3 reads TGTGCCAGCAGCTTGGCTCCCAGCGTGAACACTGAAGCTTTCTTT. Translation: CASSLAPSVNTEAFF.

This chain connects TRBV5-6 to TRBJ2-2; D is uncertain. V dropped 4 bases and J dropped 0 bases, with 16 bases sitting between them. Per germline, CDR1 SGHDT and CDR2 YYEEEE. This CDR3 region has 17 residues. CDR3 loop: CASSVPSANTNTGELFF. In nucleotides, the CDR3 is TGTGCCAGCAGCGTGCCCTCAGCGAACACGAACACCGGGGAGCTGTTTTTT.

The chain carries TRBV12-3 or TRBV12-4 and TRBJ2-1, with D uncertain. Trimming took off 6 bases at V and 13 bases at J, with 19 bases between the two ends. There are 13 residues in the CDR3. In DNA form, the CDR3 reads TGTGCCAGCAGCCCTCTCCGCGCCGCCAATCAGTTCTTC. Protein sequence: CASSPLRAANQFF.

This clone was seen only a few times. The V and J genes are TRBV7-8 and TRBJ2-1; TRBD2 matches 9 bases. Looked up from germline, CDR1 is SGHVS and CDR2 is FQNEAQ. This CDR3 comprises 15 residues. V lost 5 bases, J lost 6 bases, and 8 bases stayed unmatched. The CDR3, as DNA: TGTGCCAGCAGCCGGACGGCGGGGGGGGCCAATGAGCAGTTCTTC. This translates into CASSRTAGGANEQFF.

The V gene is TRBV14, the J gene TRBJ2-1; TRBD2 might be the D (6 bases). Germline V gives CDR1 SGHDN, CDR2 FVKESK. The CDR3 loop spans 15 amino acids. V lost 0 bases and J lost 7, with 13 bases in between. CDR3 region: CASSQEGRGNNEQFF. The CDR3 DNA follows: TGTGCCAGCAGCCAAGAGGGCCGGGGGAATAATGAGCAGTTCTTC. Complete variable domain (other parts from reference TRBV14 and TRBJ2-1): EAGVTQFPSHSVIEKGQTVTLRCDPISGHDNLYWYRRVMGKEIKFLLHFVKESKQDESGMPNNRFLAERTGGTYSTLKVQPAELEDSGVYFCASSQEGRGNNEQFFGPGTRLTVL.

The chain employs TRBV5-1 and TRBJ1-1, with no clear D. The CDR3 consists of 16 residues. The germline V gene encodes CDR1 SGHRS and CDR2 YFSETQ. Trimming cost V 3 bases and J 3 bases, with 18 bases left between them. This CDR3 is CASSSDGVRVYTEAFF. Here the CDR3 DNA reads TGCGCCAGCAGCTCTGACGGGGTGCGGGTTTACACTGAAGCTTTCTTT.

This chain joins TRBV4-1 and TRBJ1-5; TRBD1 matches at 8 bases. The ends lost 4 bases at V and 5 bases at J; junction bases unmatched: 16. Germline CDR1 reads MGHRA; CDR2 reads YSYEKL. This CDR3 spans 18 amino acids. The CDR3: CASSPKDRVRPFDQPQHF. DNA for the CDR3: TGCGCCAGCAGCCCCAAGGACAGGGTTCGTCCCTTTGATCAGCCCCAGCATTTT.

Written as DNA, the CDR3 is TGTGCCAGCAGCGACCGGGGGTCGAACACTGAAGCTTTCTTT. Amino acids: CASSDRGSNTEAFF. The rearrangement links TRBV3-1 (or the pseudogene TRBV3-2) to TRBJ1-1; D may be TRBD1 (5 bases). With 5 bases removed from V and 1 base from J, the gap between germline ends came to 11 bases. CDR1 is LGHDT and CDR2 is YNNKEL in the germline V gene (reference sequence). The CDR3 runs to 14 residues.

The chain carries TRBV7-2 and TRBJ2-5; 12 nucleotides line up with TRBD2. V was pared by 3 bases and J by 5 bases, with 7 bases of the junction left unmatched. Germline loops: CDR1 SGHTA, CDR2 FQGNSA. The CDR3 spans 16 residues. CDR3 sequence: CASSFDRLAGVETQYF. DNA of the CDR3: TGTGCCAGCAGCTTCGATCGACTAGCGGGAGTCGAGACCCAGTACTTC.

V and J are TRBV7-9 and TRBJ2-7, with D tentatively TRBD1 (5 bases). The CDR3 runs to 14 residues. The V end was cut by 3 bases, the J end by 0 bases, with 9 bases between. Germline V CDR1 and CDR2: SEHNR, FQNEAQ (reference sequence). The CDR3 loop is CASSFPGRSYEQYF. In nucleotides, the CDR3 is TGTGCCAGCAGCTTCCCAGGGCGCTCCTACGAGCAGTACTTC. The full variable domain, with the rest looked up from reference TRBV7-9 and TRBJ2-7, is DTGVSQNPRHKITKRGQNVTFRCDPISEHNRLYWYRQTLGQGPEFLTYFQNEAQLEKSRLLSDRFSAERPKGSFSTLEIQRTEQGDSAMYLCASSFPGRSYEQYFGPGTRLTVT.

CDR3 loop: CASSHPFGQPQHF. Here the CDR3 DNA reads TGTGCCAGCAGCCACCCTTTTGGCCAGCCCCAGCATTTT. The chain carries TRBV14 and TRBJ1-5, with D unclear. V dropped 3 bases and J dropped 7 bases, with 10 bases sitting between them. The CDR3 has 13 amino acids. Per germline, CDR1 SGHDN and CDR2 FVKESK. Full variable domain (rest looked up from reference TRBV14 and TRBJ1-5): EAGVTQFPSHSVIEKGQTVTLRCDPISGHDNLYWYRRVMGKEIKFLLHFVKESKQDESGMPNNRFLAERTGGTYSTLKVQPAELEDSGVYFCASSHPFGQPQHFGDGTRLSIL.

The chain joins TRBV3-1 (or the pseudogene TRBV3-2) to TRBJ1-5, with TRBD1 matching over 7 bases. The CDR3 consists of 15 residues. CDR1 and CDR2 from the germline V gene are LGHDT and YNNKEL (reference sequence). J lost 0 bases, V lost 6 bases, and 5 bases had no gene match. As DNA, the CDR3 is TGTGCCAGCAGTCAAACAGGGGCTAGCAATCAGCCCCAGCATTTT. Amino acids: CASSQTGASNQPQHF.

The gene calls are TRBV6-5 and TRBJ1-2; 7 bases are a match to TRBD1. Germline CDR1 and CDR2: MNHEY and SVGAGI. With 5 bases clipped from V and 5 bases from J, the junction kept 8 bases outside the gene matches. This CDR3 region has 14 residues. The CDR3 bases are TGTGCCAGCAGTCCTCCACCGACAGGGTATGGCTACACCTTC. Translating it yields CASSPPPTGYGYTF.

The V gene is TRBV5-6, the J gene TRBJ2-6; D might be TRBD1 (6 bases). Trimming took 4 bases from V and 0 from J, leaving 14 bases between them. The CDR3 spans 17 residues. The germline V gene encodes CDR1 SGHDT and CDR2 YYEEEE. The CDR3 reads CASSIRQALSGANVLTF. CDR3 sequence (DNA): TGTGCCAGCAGCATTAGACAGGCCCTCTCTGGGGCCAACGTCCTGACTTTC.

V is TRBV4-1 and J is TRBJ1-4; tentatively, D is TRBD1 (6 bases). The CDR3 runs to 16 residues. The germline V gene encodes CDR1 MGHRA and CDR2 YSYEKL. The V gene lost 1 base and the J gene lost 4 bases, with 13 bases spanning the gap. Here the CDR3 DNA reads TGCGCCAGCAGCCAAGTCGAGGACAGACTTAATGAAAAACTGTTTTTT. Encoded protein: CASSQVEDRLNEKLFF.

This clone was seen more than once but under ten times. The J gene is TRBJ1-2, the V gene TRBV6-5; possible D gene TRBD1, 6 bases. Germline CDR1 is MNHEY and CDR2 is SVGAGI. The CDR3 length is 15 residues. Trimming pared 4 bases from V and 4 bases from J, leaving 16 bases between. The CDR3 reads CASSSTGYRAYGYTF. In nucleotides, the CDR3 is TGTGCCAGCAGTTCCACAGGGTACCGGGCCTATGGCTACACCTTC.

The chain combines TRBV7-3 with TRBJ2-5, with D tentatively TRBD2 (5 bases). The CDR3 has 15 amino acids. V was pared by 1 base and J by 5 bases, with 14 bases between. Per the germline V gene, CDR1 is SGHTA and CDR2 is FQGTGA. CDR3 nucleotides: TGTGCCAGCAGCTTAAGCGCTGGTTGGGAGGAGACCCAGTACTTC. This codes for CASSLSAGWEETQYF.

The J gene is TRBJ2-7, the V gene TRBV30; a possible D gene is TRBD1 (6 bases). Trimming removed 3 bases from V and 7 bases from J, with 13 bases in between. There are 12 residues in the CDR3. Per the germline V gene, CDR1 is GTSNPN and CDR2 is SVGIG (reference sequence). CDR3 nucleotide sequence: TGTGCCTGGAGGGCTACAGGGCGGGAGCAGTACTTC. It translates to CAWRATGREQYF.